This entry concerns a single T cell receptor (beta chain). The sample is drawn from a study of blood T cell repertoires in COVID-19. Study-wide context: Nucleic acid was either cDNA or gDNA, and it came from T cells, B-cell-depleted T cells, or PBMCs.

Original processing methods: Reference gene primer amplification yielded estimated nucleated cell counts. Only in-frame clones appear in the TCRdb table, and some are missing; sequencing was by immunoSEQ multiplex PCR. That table gives V, J and clone size, and the DNA gave D and trimming. The data show some 270,000 clones, 80% to 90% seen once. Those enrolled, adults aged 18 to 89 years, came from roughly 23 US areas. Assignments of participants to cohorts depended upon their own reported clinical history. CDR3 size: 15 residues. The ends lost 2 bases at V and 5 bases at J; junction bases unmatched: 8. Germline CDR1 MNHEY, CDR2 SVGAGI.

The sample consisted of PBMCs or T cells enriched from blood (not recorded which). The chain carries TRBV6-5 and TRBJ2-5; 7 positions match TRBD1. The clonotype comes from a woman between 45 and 60 years old who had been exposed to COVID-19. CDR3 nucleotides: TGTGCCAGCAGTTACCAGGGGACAGTTGGGGAGACCCAGTACTTC. It encodes CASSYQGTVGETQYF.